The sample holds a few counts of the clone carrying this T cell receptor (beta chain). As yet, its antigen is unknown. This sample includes further DNA sequences coding for the same CDR3. A roughly 130-subject validation cohort, separate from the approximately 670-subject first cohort, supplied the donors. This record comes from a study of cytomegalovirus exposure and HLA in healthy donors. Study summary: The 120 validation repertoires were produced on the same platform as the 500 to 800 repertoires of the first cohort. This was reported in a later analysis. Study observations and caveats: Cytomegalovirus status was reportedly diagnosed by the classifier with high sensitivity and specificity.

The CDR3 sequence is 13 residues long. V gave up 1 base and J gave up 3 bases, with 4 bases separating them. Per the germline V gene, CDR1 is SGHVS and CDR2 is FNYEAQ. The repertoire was sequenced with immunoSEQ multiplex PCR; TCRdb's copy has only in-frame clones and lacks some. Of 150,000 to 200,000 clones listed, roughly 81% are singletons. Sequencing used PBMCs. The V gene is TRBV7-6, the J gene TRBJ2-1; no definite D call. The source of this sequence is a woman aged 25 to 45 in good health and CMV-seronegative. CDR3 loop: CASSLGSYNEQFF. The CDR3 DNA sequence: TGTGCCAGCAGCTTAGGCAGCTACAATGAGCAGTTCTTC.